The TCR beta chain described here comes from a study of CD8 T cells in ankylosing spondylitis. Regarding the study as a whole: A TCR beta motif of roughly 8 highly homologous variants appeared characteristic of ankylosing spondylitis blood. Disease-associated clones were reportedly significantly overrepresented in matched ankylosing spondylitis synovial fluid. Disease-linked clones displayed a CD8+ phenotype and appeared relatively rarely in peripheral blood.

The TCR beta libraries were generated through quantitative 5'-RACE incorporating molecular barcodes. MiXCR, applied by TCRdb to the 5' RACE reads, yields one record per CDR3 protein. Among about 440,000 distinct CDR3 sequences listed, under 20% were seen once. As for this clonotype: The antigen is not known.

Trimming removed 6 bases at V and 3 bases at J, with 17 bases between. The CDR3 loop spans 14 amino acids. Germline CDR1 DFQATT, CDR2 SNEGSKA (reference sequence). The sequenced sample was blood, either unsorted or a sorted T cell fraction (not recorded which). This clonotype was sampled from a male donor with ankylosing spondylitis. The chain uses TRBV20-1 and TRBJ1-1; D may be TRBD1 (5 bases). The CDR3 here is CSAEGLRGDTEAFF. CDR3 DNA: TGCAGTGCGGAAGGTCTAAGGGGAGACACTGAAGCTTTCTTT.